This TCR beta chain was observed in a study of blood T cell repertoires in COVID-19. Study as a whole: The samples span acute and convalescent COVID-19 from the United States, Italy and Spain. Sources were T cells, B-cell-depleted T cells, or PBMCs; the material itself was cDNA or gDNA.

Per germline, CDR1 LGHNA and CDR2 YNFKEQ. With V trimmed by 4 bases and J by 3 bases, 7 bases remained unmatched. This CDR3 has 16 amino acids. The authors' processing: Amplification of reference gene primers provided the estimated nucleated cell counts. Sequenced by immunoSEQ multiplex PCR; TCRdb stores in-frame clones only, minus some. The D gene and trimming were derived from the DNA, and the V and J assignments and clone size from that table. The sample lists around 270,000 clones, roughly 86% seen once, with about 9.2% in the top ten. This clonotype was obtained from a man aged 40-55 years who had recovered from COVID-19. The genes are TRBV4-2 and TRBJ2-3, with 10 bases that match TRBD2. Input material: peripheral blood. This CDR3 reads CASSPGASGRTDTQYF. Written as DNA, the CDR3 is TGTGCCAGCAGCCCAGGAGCTAGCGGGAGAACAGATACGCAGTATTTT.